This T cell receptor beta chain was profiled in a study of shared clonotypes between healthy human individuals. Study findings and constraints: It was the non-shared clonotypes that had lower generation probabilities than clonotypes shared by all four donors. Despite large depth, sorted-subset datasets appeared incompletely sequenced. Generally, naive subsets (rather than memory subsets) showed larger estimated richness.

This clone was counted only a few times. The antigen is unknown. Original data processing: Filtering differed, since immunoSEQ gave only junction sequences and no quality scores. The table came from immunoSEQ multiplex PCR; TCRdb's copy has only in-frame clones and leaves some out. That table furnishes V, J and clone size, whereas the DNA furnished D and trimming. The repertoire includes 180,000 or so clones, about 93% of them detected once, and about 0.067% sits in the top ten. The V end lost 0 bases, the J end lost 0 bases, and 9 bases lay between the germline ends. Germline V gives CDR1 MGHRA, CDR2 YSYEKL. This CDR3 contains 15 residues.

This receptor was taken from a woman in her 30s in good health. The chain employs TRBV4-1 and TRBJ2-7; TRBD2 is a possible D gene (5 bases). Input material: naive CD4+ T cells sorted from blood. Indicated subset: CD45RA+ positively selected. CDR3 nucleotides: TGCGCCAGCAGCCAAGATGCAACTAGCTCCTACGAGCAGTACTTC. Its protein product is CASSQDATSSYEQYF.